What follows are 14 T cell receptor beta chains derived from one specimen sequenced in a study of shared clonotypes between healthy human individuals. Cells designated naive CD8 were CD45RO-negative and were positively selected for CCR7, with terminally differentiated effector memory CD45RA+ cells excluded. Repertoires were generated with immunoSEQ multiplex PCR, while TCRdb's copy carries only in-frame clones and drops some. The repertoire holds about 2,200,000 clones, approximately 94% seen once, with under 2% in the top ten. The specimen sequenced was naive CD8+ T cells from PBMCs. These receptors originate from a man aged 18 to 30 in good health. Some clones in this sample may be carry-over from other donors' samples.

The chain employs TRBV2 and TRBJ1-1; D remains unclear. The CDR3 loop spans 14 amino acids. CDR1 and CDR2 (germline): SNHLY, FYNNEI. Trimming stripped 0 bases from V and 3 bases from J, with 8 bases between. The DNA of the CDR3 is TGTGCCAGCAGTGAAGCTCACATTTACACTGAAGCTTTCTTT. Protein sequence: CASSEAHIYTEAFF. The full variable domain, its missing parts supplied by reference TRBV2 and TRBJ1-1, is EPEVTQTPSHQVTQMGQEVILRCVPISNHLYFYWYRQILGQKVEFLVSFYNNEISEKSEIFDDQFSVERPDGSNFTLKIRSTKLEDSAMYFCASSEAHIYTEAFFGQGTRLTVV.

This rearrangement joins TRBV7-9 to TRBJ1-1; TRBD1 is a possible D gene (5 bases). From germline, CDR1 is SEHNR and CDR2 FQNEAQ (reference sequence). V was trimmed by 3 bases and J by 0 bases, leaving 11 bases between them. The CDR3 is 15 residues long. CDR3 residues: CASSLTQGMNTEAFF. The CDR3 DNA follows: TGTGCCAGCAGCTTGACCCAGGGCATGAACACTGAAGCTTTCTTT.

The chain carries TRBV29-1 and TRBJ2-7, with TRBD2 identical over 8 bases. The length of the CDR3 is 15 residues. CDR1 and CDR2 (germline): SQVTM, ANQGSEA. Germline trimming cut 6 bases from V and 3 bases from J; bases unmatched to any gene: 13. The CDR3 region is CSVPGRDGRGYEQYF. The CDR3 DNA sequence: TGCAGCGTCCCCGGGAGGGACGGGCGTGGCTACGAGCAGTACTTC.

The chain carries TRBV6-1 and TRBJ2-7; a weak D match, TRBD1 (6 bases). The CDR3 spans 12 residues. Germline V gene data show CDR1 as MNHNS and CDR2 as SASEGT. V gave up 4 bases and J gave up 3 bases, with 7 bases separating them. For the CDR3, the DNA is TGTGCCAGCAGTGGGGGACACTACGAGCAGTACTTC. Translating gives CASSGGHYEQYF.

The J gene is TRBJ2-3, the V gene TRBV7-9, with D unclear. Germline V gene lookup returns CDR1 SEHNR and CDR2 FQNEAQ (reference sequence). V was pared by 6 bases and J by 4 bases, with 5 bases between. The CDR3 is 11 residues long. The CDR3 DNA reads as TGTGCCAGCAGGACTGCAGATACGCAGTATTTT. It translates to CASRTADTQYF.

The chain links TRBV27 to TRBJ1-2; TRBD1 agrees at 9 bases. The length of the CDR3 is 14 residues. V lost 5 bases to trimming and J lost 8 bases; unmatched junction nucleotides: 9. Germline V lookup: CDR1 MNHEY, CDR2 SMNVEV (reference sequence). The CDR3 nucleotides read TGTGCCAGCAGTCCTTCCGGGACAGGGATCGGCTACACCTTC. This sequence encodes CASSPSGTGIGYTF.

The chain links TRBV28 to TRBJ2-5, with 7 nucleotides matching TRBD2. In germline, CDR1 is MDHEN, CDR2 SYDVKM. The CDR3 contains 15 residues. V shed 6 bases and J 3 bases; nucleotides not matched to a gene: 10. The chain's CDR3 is CASRPQGDYEETQYF. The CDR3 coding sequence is TGTGCCAGCAGACCACAAGGGGACTATGAAGAGACCCAGTACTTC.

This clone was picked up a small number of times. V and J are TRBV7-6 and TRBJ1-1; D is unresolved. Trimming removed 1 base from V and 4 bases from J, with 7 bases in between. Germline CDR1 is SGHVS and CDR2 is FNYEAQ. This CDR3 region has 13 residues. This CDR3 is CASSLGLVTEAFF. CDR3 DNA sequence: TGTGCCAGCAGCTTAGGCCTCGTCACTGAAGCTTTCTTT.

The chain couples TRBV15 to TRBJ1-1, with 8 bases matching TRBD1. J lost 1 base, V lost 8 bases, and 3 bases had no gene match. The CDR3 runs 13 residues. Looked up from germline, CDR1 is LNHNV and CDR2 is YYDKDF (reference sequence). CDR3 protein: CATQGTGNTEAFF. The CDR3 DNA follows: TGTGCCACCCAGGGGACAGGGAACACTGAAGCTTTCTTT.

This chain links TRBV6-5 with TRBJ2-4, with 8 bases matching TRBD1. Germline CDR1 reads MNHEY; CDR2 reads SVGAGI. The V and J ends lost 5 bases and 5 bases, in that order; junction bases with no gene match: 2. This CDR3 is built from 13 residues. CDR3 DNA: TGTGCCAGCAGTACGACAGGGGAAAACATTCAGTACTTC. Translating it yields CASSTTGENIQYF.

The CDR3: CASSLAVSGREYEQYF. CDR3 DNA sequence: TGTGCCAGCAGCTTAGCCGTCAGCGGGAGGGAGTACGAGCAGTACTTC. The chain links TRBV7-8 to TRBJ2-7, with TRBD2 matching over 10 bases. In germline, CDR1 is SGHVS, CDR2 FQNEAQ. There are 16 residues in the CDR3. The V segment lost 0 bases and the J segment 4 bases; nucleotides outside the gene matches: 6.

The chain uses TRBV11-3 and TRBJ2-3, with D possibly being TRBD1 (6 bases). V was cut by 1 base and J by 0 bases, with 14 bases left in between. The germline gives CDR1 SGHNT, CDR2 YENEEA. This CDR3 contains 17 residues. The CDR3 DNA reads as TGTGCCAGCAGCTTAGGGCCCGGACAGACTAGCACAGATACGCAGTATTTT. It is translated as CASSLGPGQTSTDTQYF.

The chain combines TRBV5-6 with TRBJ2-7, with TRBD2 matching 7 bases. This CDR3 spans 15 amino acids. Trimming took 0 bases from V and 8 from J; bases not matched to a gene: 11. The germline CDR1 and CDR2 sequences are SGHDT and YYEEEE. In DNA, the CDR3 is TGTGCCAGCAGCTTGGGCACCGGACTAGGTCGGCAGCAGTACTTC. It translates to CASSLGTGLGRQQYF.

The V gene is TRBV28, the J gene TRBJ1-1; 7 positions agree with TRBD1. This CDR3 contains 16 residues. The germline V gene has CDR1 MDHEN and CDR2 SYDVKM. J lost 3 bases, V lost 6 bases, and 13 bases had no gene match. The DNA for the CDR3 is TGTGCCAGCAGGCGGGACAGTTTCGGGAGATACACTGAAGCTTTCTTT. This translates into CASRRDSFGRYTEAFF.